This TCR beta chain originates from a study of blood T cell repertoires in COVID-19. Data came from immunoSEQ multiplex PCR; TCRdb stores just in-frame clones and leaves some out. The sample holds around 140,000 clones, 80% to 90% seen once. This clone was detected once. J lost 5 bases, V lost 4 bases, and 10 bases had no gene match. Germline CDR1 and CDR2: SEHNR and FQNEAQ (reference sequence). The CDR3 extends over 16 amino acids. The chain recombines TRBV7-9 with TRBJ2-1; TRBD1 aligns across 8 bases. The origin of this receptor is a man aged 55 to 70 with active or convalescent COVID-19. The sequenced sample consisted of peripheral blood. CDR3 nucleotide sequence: TGTGCCAGCAGCTCGGTGGACAGGGCTTCCAACAATGAGCAGTTCTTC. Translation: CASSSVDRASNNEQFF.